The rows below give T cell receptor beta chains drawn from one sample of a study of Ad26.COV2.S vaccination and SARS-CoV-2 variants. Some clones are missing from TCRdb's copy, which holds only in-frame ones; the method was immunoSEQ multiplex PCR. The data show about 390,000 clones, 80% to 90% seen once. The sample here was peripheral blood, taken in a trial of Ad26.COV2.S vaccine versus placebo. The receptors derive from a person between 18 and 65 years old who received the Ad26.COV2.S COVID-19 vaccine or a placebo. The CDR3 runs from the conserved cysteine through the conserved F or W. A D gene is named only where the DNA matches it firmly. Only some rows state a clone size, as once, few, many or a class for expanded clones.

TRBJ2-2 | - | once | TRBV6-5 | CASNVGTGELFF | TGTGCCAGCAATGTGGGCACCGGGGAGCTGTTTTTT
TRBJ2-1 | - | - | TRBV4-1 | CASSHWGRGPSYNEQFF | TGCGCCAGCAGCCATTGGGGCCGGGGGCCCTCCTACAATGAGCAGTTCTTC
TRBJ2-3 | TRBD2 | - | TRBV12-3/TRBV12-4 | CASSFTGGLEQYF | TGTGCCAGCAGTTTCACCGGGGGGTTGGAGCAGTATTTT
TRBJ2-3 | - | - | TRBV7-9 | CASSSTLGGTDTQYF | TGTGCCAGCAGCTCGACCCTAGGGGGCACAGATACGCAGTATTTT
TRBJ2-6 | TRBD2 | - | TRBV5-4 | CASTFGGSPGANVLTF | TGTGCCAGCACCTTCGGGGGGAGTCCTGGGGCCAACGTCCTGACTTTC
TRBJ2-1 | - | - | TRBV10-3 | CAPSGVFHNEQFF | TGTGCCCCCTCGGGGGTTTTCCACAATGAGCAGTTCTTC
TRBJ2-7 | - | - | TRBV13 | CASSSDGPYEQYF | TGTGCCAGCAGCTCGGACGGCCCCTACGAGCAGTACTTC
TRBJ1-1 | - | once | TRBV5-4 | CASSSAGAAAEAFF | TGTGCCAGCAGCTCCGCGGGGGCGGCGGCTGAAGCTTTCTTT
TRBJ2-1 | - | - | TRBV27 | CASSLGETLAGNEQFF | TGTGCCAGCAGTTTAGGGGAAACACTAGCTGGAAATGAGCAGTTCTTC
TRBJ2-1 | - | - | TRBV10-1 | CASSVADSSNNEQFF | TGCGCCAGCAGTGTAGCGGACTCCTCAAACAATGAGCAGTTCTTC
TRBJ2-1 | - | - | TRBV29-1 | CSAARAVIDNEQFF | TGCAGCGCCGCTAGGGCAGTTATCGACAATGAGCAGTTCTTC
TRBJ1-1 | TRBD1 | - | TRBV11-2 | CASGYHQGQDRTEAFF | TGTGCCAGCGGATACCACCAAGGACAGGATCGCACTGAAGCTTTCTTT
TRBJ1-1 | - | - | TRBV30 | CAWNEEGSPMWEAFF | TGTGCCTGGAATGAGGAGGGAAGTCCCATGTGGGAAGCTTTCTTT
TRBJ1-6 | - | - | TRBV7-9 | CASSLVGTDNSPLHF | TGTGCCAGCAGCTTAGTGGGGACTGATAATTCACCCCTCCACTTT
TRBJ2-1 | TRBD2 | once | TRBV19 | CASSIVVGDGGGEQFF | TGTGCCAGTAGTATTGTGGTAGGGGACGGCGGGGGTGAGCAGTTCTTC
TRBJ2-7 | TRBD2 | once | TRBV18 | CASSPPLGGALGEQYF | TGTGCCAGCTCACCACCCCTCGGGGGGGCCTTGGGCGAGCAGTACTTC
TRBJ1-1 | - | - | TRBV9 | CASSVGKGEAFF | TGTGCCAGCAGCGTAGGGAAGGGTGAAGCTTTCTTT
TRBJ2-3 | - | - | TRBV12-3/TRBV12-4 | CASSLSSTDTQYF | TGTGCCAGCAGTTTGTCCAGCACAGATACGCAGTATTTT
TRBJ1-2 | - | - | TRBV10-3 | CAISESIGGVSYGYTF | TGTGCCATCAGTGAGTCAATAGGTGGGGTTTCTTATGGCTACACCTTC
TRBJ2-3 | TRBD2 | - | TRBV7-2 | CASSLERGGVGGDTQYF | TGTGCCAGCAGCTTAGAGCGGGGTGGAGTTGGCGGCGATACGCAGTATTTT
TRBJ1-1 | TRBD1 | - | TRBV3-1/TRBV3-2 | CASQGGNTEAFF | TGTGCCAGCCAGGGGGGTAACACTGAAGCTTTCTTT
TRBJ2-5 | TRBD1 | - | TRBV18 | CASSPHQGVEETQYF | TGTGCCAGCTCACCACACCAGGGGGTCGAAGAGACCCAGTACTTC
TRBJ2-2 | - | - | TRBV5-4 | CASSLEARGKLELFF | TGTGCCAGCAGCTTGGAGGCGCGGGGAAAGTTGGAGCTGTTTTTT
TRBJ1-1 | - | few | TRBV6-2/TRBV6-3 | CASSLHTNTEAFF | TGTGCCAGCAGCTTACACACGAACACTGAAGCTTTCTTT
TRBJ1-3 | - | - | TRBV4-1 | CASSQGRAFSGNTIYF | TGCGCCAGCAGCCAAGGAAGGGCTTTCTCTGGAAACACCATATATTTT
TRBJ1-2 | - | - | TRBV5-1 | CASTLGGPNYGYTF | TGCGCCAGCACGTTGGGGGGACCCAACTATGGCTACACCTTC
TRBJ2-3 | TRBD2 | - | TRBV5-4 | CASSFAGGPPDTQYF | TGTGCCAGCAGCTTCGCGGGGGGGCCGCCAGATACGCAGTATTTT
TRBJ2-7 | - | - | TRBV6-1 | CASSETANTYEQYF | TGTGCCAGCAGTGAGACAGCGAATACCTACGAGCAGTACTTC
TRBJ1-2 | - | - | TRBV6-5 | CASSSSDTGAYGYTF | TGTGCCAGCAGTTCCTCCGATACGGGTGCTTATGGCTACACCTTC
TRBJ1-3 | - | - | TRBV5-8 | CASSLEGASGNTIYF | TGTGCCAGCAGCTTGGAAGGGGCTTCTGGAAACACCATATATTTT
TRBJ1-2 | TRBD1 | - | TRBV4-2 | CASSLMLKGAGGYTF | TGTGCCAGCAGCCTAATGTTGAAGGGGGCGGGTGGCTACACCTTC
TRBJ2-7 | - | - | TRBV19 | CASSETRDTSYEQYF | TGTGCCAGTAGTGAGACCCGGGACACCTCCTACGAGCAGTACTTC